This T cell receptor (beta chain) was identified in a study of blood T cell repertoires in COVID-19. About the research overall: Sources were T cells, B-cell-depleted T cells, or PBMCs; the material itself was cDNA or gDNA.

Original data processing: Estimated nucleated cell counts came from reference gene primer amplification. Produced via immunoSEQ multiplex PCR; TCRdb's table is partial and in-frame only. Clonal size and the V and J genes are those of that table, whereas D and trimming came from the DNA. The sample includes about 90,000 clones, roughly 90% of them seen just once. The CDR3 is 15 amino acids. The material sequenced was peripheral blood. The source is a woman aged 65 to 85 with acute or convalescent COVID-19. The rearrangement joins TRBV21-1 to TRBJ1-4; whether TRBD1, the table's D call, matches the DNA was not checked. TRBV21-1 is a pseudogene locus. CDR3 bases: TGTGCCAGCAGCACCTACAGGGATACTAATGAAAAACTGTTTTTT. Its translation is CASSTYRDTNEKLFF.